This T cell receptor beta chain was captured by sequencing in a study of T cell changes during pregnancy in multiple sclerosis. The assay was immunoSEQ multiplex PCR, and TCRdb's table has in-frame clones only and misses some. Among tens of thousands of clones listed, approximately 92% were seen once. The CDR3 consists of 14 residues. CDR1 and CDR2 (germline): SGHRS, YFSETQ. The V segment lost 4 bases and the J segment 5 bases; nucleotides outside the gene matches: 7. The source is a female donor in good health, enrolled as a control in a pregnancy study. This sample comprised CD8+ T cells from peripheral blood mononuclear cells, obtained in the third trimester of pregnancy. The V gene is TRBV5-1, the J gene TRBJ1-1; 8 nucleotides agree with TRBD1. The chain's CDR3 is CASSPGQGFTEAFF. For the CDR3, the DNA is TGCGCCAGCAGCCCCGGACAGGGATTTACTGAAGCTTTCTTT.